This T cell receptor beta chain derives from a study of response to subunit inactivated influenza vaccine. Findings of the study overall: T cells newly recruited by each seasonal influenza vaccination are few, the authors suggested.

CDR1 and CDR2 (germline): SGHTA, FQGNSA. The CDR3 spans 14 residues. Trimming removed 4 bases from V and 7 bases from J, with 16 bases in between. MiXCR, applied by TCRdb to the RT-PCR reads, yields one record per CDR3 protein. Of approximately 680,000 distinct CDR3 sequences in the sample, less than 20% were seen once. The sample holds a few counts of this clonotype. Its antigen is unidentified. The V gene is TRBV7-2, the J gene TRBJ1-1; D remains ambiguous. The sample consisted of PBMCs from blood, taken 11 to 12 days after vaccination. This sequence was found in a man between 45 and 60 years old who received an inactivated influenza vaccine. The CDR3 nucleotides are TGTGCCAGCAGCTCTACTTCCGGCCATAATGAAGCTTTCTTT. It codes for CASSSTSGHNEAFF.